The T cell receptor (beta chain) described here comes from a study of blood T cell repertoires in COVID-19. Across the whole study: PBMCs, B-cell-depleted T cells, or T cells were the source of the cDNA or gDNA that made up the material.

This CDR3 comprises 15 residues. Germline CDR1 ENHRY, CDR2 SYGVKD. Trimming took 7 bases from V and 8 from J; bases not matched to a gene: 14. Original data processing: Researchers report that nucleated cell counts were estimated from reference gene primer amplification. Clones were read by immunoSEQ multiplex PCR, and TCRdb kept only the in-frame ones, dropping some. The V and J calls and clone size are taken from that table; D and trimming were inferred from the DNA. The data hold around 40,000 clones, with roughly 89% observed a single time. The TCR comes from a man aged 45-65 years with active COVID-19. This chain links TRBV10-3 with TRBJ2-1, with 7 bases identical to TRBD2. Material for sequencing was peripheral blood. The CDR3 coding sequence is TGTGCCATCAACCACGGGAGCGGGAATACGTATGAGCAGTTCTTC. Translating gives CAINHGSGNTYEQFF.